This T cell receptor beta chain was sequenced for a study of vaccination and CD4 T cells after COVID-19. This clonotype was counted only a few times. The antigen is undetermined. Treatment meaning: roughly 11-day PBMC culture with coronavirus spike peptide pools or control peptides (ViraFEST assay). Germline V lookup: CDR1 SGHTA, CDR2 FQGNSA. The germline V and J ends were trimmed by 3 bases and 8 bases, with 17 bases remaining between them. The CDR3 is made up of 16 amino acids. Cultured CD4+ T-cell DNA underwent Oncomine TCR Beta short-read sequencing. A single record per CDR3 protein comes from TCRdb applying MiXCR to the PCR reads. The sample gives 15,000 or so distinct CDR3 sequences, about 30% of which show up once; roughly a fifth is in the top ten.

The sequence was collected from a human donor with COVID-19. This chain connects TRBV7-2 to TRBJ1-6; D gene unclear. The sample consisted of cultured CD4+ T cells from blood. The CDR3 sequence is CASSFRTQTGYSPLHF. In nucleotides, the CDR3 is TGTGCCAGCAGCTTTAGGACTCAAACGGGGTATTCACCCCTCCACTTT.